One sample yielded the 23 T cell receptor beta chains listed below, sequenced in a study of blood T cell repertoires in COVID-19. Repertoires were generated with immunoSEQ multiplex PCR, while TCRdb's copy carries only in-frame clones and drops some. The profile shows under 250,000 clones, less than 90% of them singletons. Material: peripheral blood. These receptors all come from a woman aged 40-49 years who had recovered from COVID-19.

V gene TRBV5-1 combines with J gene TRBJ2-7; 9 bases map to TRBD1. J lost 6 bases, V lost 0 bases, and 4 bases had no gene match. Germline lookup yields CDR1 SGHRS and CDR2 YFSETQ. This CDR3 comprises 14 residues. DNA for the CDR3: TGCGCCAGCAGCTTGGGGACAGGGGCCATCGAGCAGTACTTC. This translates into CASSLGTGAIEQYF.

The chain combines TRBV28 with TRBJ2-1; D might be TRBD1 (5 bases). Germline V CDR1 and CDR2: MDHEN, SYDVKM. V shed 3 bases and J shed 6 bases, with 12 bases lying between them. CDR3 length: 14 residues. The CDR3 loop reads CASSFGQGRNEQFF. As DNA, the CDR3 is TGTGCCAGCAGTTTCGGGCAGGGTCGCAATGAGCAGTTCTTC.

This clone came up once. The gene calls are TRBV28 and TRBJ2-1; 13 bases map to TRBD2. CDR3 size: 17 residues. The V segment lost 5 bases and the J segment 2 bases; nucleotides outside the gene matches: 6. Germline V gene lookup returns CDR1 MDHEN and CDR2 SYDVKM. The CDR3 region has the DNA TGTGCCAGCAGTATAGGGACTAGCGGGATTGCCTACAATGAGCAGTTCTTC. Amino acids: CASSIGTSGIAYNEQFF.

V gene TRBV19 combines with J gene TRBJ2-1, with a tentative D call TRBD1 (6 bases). The V end lost 6 bases, the J end lost 3 bases, and 9 bases lay between the germline ends. This CDR3 comprises 13 residues. The germline gives CDR1 LNHDA, CDR2 SQIVND (reference sequence). The CDR3 sequence: CASRYRDYNEQFF. CDR3 coding DNA: TGTGCCAGTAGATACAGGGACTACAATGAGCAGTTCTTC.

This chain uses TRBV29-1 with TRBJ1-2; unclear D gene. Germline V gene sequence: CDR1 SQVTM, CDR2 ANQGSEA. V lost 5 bases and J lost 5, with 9 bases in between. There are 11 residues in the CDR3. For the CDR3, the DNA is TGCAGCGTTCTTAGACTTTATGGCTACACCTTC. Translation gives CSVLRLYGYTF.

In its sample, this clone was seen once. The rearrangement joins TRBV5-1 to TRBJ2-1, with a tentative D call TRBD2 (6 bases). The CDR3 sequence is 14 residues long. From germline, CDR1 is SGHRS and CDR2 YFSETQ. V lost 0 bases to trimming and J lost 6 bases, with 10 bases between them. This CDR3 reads CASSLELRGNEQFF. In DNA, the CDR3 is TGCGCCAGCAGCTTGGAGTTGCGGGGCAATGAGCAGTTCTTC.

In this sample, this clone turned up once. The CDR3 sequence is CASRKGVGEQYF. CDR3 DNA sequence: TGTGCCAGCAGAAAGGGAGTGGGCGAGCAGTACTTC. The rearrangement links TRBV28 to TRBJ2-7; D perhaps matches TRBD2 (5 bases). Germline V gene data show CDR1 as MDHEN and CDR2 as SYDVKM. Trimming removed 6 bases at V and 6 bases at J, with 12 bases between. The CDR3 spans 12 residues.

The rearrangement uses TRBV27 and TRBJ1-1, with TRBD1 matching over 7 bases. Germline-derived CDR1 and CDR2 are MNHEY and SMNVEV (reference sequence). The CDR3 is 13 amino acids. V gave up 4 bases and J gave up 5 bases; unmatched junction bases: 4. CDR3 coding DNA: TGTGCCAGCAGTTCGACAGGGTGGACTGAAGCTTTCTTT. Its protein product is CASSSTGWTEAFF.

The V and J genes are TRBV24-1 and TRBJ2-5, with 7 bases lining up with TRBD1. Per the germline V gene, CDR1 is KGHDR and CDR2 is SFDVKD. This CDR3 is 15 amino acids long. V was clipped by 3 bases and J by 4 bases; unmatched bases: 7. CDR3 DNA: TGTGCCACCAGTGATCCTCGACAGGGTGGAGAGACCCAGTACTTC. This sequence encodes CATSDPRQGGETQYF.

This clone is a singleton in its sample. The chain combines TRBV2 with TRBJ1-6, with D possibly matching TRBD1 (5 bases). The CDR3 runs 17 residues. Per germline, CDR1 SNHLY and CDR2 FYNNEI. V was trimmed by 7 bases and J by 7 bases, leaving 23 bases between them. The CDR3, as DNA: TGTGCCAGCACCGATGCCCAGACGATAGGGGTCAATTCACCCCTCCACTTT. Residues: CASTDAQTIGVNSPLHF.

The CDR3 sequence: CASSTIGPGYTF. The CDR3 DNA sequence: TGTGCCAGCAGCACCATTGGGCCTGGCTACACCTTC. J is TRBJ1-2 and V is TRBV13; no definite D call. The ends were cut back, 5 bases at V and 7 bases at J, with 11 bases in the middle. This CDR3 has 12 amino acids. Germline V gene sequence: CDR1 PRHDT, CDR2 FYEKMQ (reference sequence).

The rearrangement joins TRBV5-1 to TRBJ1-2; D remains ambiguous. V lost 0 bases to trimming and J lost 0 bases, with 9 bases between them. The germline V gene encodes CDR1 SGHRS and CDR2 YFSETQ. The CDR3 extends over 15 amino acids. As DNA, the CDR3 is TGCGCCAGCAGCTTGGGGCAGCGAACTAACTATGGCTACACCTTC. This translates into CASSLGQRTNYGYTF.

The chain combines TRBV7-9 with TRBJ1-4; tentative D call: TRBD1 (6 bases). Germline V gene data show CDR1 as SEHNR and CDR2 as FQNEAQ (reference sequence). This CDR3 contains 15 residues. Trimming took off 5 bases at V and 8 bases at J, with 18 bases between the two ends. CDR3: CASSPLTGFREKLFF. CDR3 nucleotides: TGTGCCAGCAGCCCACTTACAGGGTTCCGGGAAAAACTGTTTTTT.

This clone occurred once. The chain links TRBV6-5 to TRBJ1-3, with 7 nucleotides matching TRBD1. J gave up 1 base and V 5 bases, and 5 bases lay outside the gene matches. The germline V gene encodes CDR1 MNHEY and CDR2 SVGAGI. The CDR3 runs 15 residues. Written as DNA, the CDR3 is TGTGCCAGCAGTAAAAACAGGGGATCTGGAAACACCATATATTTT. Its translation: CASSKNRGSGNTIYF.

The chain joins TRBV9 to TRBJ2-5; the D is unclear. The V gene lost 0 bases and the J gene lost 4 bases, with 13 bases spanning the gap. The CDR3 contains 15 residues. In germline, CDR1 is SGDLS, CDR2 YYNGEE. The DNA of the CDR3 is TGTGCCAGCAGCGTAGGAAACAGCCAAGGAGAGACCCAGTACTTC. It yields the protein CASSVGNSQGETQYF.

CDR3 coding DNA: TGTGCCACCAGCAGAGAGCAGGGGGGTTGGTATGGCTACACCTTC. This codes for CATSREQGGWYGYTF. The chain uses TRBV15 and TRBJ1-2, with TRBD1 matching over 7 bases. J gave up 5 bases and V 0 bases, and 6 bases lay outside the gene matches. Germline lookup yields CDR1 LNHNV and CDR2 YYDKDF (reference sequence). The CDR3 is made up of 15 amino acids.

As for this clone: The same CDR3 is also encoded by other DNA sequences in this sample. The CDR3 is CASSRGGTDTQYF. For the CDR3, the DNA is TGTGCCAGCAGCCGGGGGGGCACAGATACGCAGTATTTT. V and J are TRBV28 and TRBJ2-3; 7 bases fit TRBD2. Per the germline V gene, CDR1 is MDHEN and CDR2 is SYDVKM. Unmatched junction bases numbered 1, after V lost 6 bases and J lost 1 base. The CDR3 sequence is 13 residues long. Variable domain in full (rest from reference TRBV28 and TRBJ2-3): DVKVTQSSRYLVKRTGEKVFLECVQDMDHENMFWYRQDPGLGLRLIYFSYDVKMKEKGDIPEGYSVSREKKERFSLILESASTNQTSMYLCASSRGGTDTQYFGPGTRLTVL.

This chain connects TRBV14 to TRBJ1-1; 8 nucleotides agree with TRBD1. The CDR3 runs to 16 residues. V shed 0 bases, J shed 4 bases, and the junction held 7 bases outside the gene matches. Germline CDR1 SGHDN, CDR2 FVKESK. The CDR3 coding sequence is TGTGCCAGCAGCCAAGACAGGGGGCGCGTGGGCACTGAAGCTTTCTTT. Protein product: CASSQDRGRVGTEAFF.

V is TRBV3-1 (or the pseudogene TRBV3-2) and J is TRBJ1-2; a weak D match, TRBD1 (6 bases). Germline values: CDR1 LGHDT, CDR2 YNNKEL (reference sequence). The CDR3 length is 13 residues. The germline V and J ends were trimmed by 6 bases and 5 bases, with 13 bases remaining between them. CDR3 sequence reads: CASRLRGGYGYTF. The CDR3 DNA follows: TGTGCCAGCAGACTCAGGGGCGGGTATGGCTACACCTTC.

The chain employs TRBV6-5 and TRBJ2-5; 7 positions agree with TRBD2. With V trimmed by 6 bases and J by 5 bases, 9 bases remained unmatched. The V gene's germline CDR1 is MNHEY and CDR2 SVGAGI. The CDR3 sequence is 14 residues long. The CDR3: CASSYSGTKETQYF. The CDR3 DNA reads as TGTGCCAGCAGCTACAGCGGGACTAAGGAGACCCAGTACTTC.

This chain links TRBV28 with TRBJ2-1; D gene unclear. CDR3 size: 11 residues. The germline gives CDR1 MDHEN, CDR2 SYDVKM. V lost 2 bases to trimming and J lost 8 bases, with 4 bases between them. CDR3 amino acids: CASSLADEQFF. The CDR3 DNA sequence: TGTGCCAGCAGTTTAGCGGATGAGCAGTTCTTC.

The V and J genes are TRBV6-5 and TRBJ2-7; 7 nucleotides agree with TRBD1. J was trimmed by 4 bases and V by 5 bases; bases with no gene match: 2. CDR3 length: 12 amino acids. Germline V gene sequence: CDR1 MNHEY, CDR2 SVGAGI. CDR3 nucleotides: TGTGCCAGCAGTACCAGGGGGTACGAGCAGTACTTC. This encodes CASSTRGYEQYF.

The V call is TRBV29-1, the J call TRBJ1-1, with a possible D match to TRBD1 (5 bases). The germline CDR1 and CDR2 sequences are SQVTM and ANQGSEA. The CDR3 runs to 11 residues. V dropped 7 bases and J dropped 4 bases, with 10 bases sitting between them. The chain's CDR3 is CSGGTLTEAFF. CDR3 in DNA: TGCAGCGGTGGGACTCTCACTGAAGCTTTCTTT.